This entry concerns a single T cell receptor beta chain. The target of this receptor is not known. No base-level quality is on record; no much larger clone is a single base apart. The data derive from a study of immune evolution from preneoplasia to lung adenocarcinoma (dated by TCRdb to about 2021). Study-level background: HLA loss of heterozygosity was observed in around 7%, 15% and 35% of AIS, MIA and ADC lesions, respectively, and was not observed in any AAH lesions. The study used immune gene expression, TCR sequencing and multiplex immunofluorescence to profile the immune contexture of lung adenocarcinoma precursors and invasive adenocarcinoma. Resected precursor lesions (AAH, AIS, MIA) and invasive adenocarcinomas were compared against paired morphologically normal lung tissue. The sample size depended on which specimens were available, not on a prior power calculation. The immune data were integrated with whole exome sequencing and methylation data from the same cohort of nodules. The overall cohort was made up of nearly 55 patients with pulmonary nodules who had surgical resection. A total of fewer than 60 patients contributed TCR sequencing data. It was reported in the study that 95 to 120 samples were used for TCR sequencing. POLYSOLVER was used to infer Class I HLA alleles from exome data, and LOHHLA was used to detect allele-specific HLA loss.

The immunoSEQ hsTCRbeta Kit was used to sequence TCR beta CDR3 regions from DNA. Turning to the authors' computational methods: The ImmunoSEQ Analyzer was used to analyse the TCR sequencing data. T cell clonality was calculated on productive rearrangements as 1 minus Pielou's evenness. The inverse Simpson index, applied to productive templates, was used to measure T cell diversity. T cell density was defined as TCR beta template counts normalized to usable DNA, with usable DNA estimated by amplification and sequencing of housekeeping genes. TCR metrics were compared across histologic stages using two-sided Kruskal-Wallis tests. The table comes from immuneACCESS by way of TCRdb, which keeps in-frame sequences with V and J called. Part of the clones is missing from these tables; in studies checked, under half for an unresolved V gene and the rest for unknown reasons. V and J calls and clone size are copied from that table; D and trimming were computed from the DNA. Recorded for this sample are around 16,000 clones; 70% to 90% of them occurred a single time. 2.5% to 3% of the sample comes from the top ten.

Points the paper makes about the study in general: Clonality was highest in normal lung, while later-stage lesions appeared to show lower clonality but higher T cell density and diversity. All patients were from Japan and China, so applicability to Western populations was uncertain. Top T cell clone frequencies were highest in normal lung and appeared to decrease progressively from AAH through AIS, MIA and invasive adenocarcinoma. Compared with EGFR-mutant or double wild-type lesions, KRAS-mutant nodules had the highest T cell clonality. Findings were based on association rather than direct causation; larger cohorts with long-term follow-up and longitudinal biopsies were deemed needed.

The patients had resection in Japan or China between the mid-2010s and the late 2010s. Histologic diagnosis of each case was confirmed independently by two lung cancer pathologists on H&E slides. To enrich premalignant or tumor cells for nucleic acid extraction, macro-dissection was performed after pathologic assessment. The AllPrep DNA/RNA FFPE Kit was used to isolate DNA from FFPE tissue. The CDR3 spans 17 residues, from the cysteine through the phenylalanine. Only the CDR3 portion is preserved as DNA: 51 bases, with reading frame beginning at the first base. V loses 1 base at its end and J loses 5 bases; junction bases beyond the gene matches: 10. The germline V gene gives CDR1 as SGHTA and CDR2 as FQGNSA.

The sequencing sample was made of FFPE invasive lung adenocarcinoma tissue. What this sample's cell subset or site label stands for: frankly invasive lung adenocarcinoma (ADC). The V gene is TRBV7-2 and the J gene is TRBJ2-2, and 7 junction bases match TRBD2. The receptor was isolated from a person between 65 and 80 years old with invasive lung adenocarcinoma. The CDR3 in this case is CASSLGAGFEKTGELFF. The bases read TGTGCCAGCAGCTTAGGAGCGGGGTTCGAAAAAACCGGGGAGCTGTTTTTT.